The entry below gives a single T cell receptor beta chain sequence along with its context. The data are from a study of blood T cell repertoires in COVID-19. Study-level information: Spain, Italy and the United States supplied samples that represented acute and convalescent COVID-19. PBMCs, B-cell-depleted T cells, or T cells provided the cDNA or gDNA that made up the material.

In the original workflow: Cell counts per sample came from amplifying reference gene primers. Generated by immunoSEQ multiplex PCR, the TCRdb table keeps only in-frame clones and is missing some. That table supplies the V and J calls and clone size; D and trimming were determined from the DNA. The sample yields some 200,000 clones, 85% to 90% seen once. The length of the CDR3 is 16 residues. V lost 2 bases, J lost 0 bases, and 6 bases stayed unmatched. Germline lookup yields CDR1 SGHRS and CDR2 YFSETQ. V usage is TRBV5-1 and J usage is TRBJ1-1; 8 positions match TRBD1. The origin of this receptor is a woman aged 70 to 79 with acute or convalescent COVID-19. Sequencing used peripheral blood. CDR3 sequence: CASSFGQGRMNTEAFF. In DNA, the CDR3 is TGCGCCAGCAGCTTTGGACAGGGTAGAATGAACACTGAAGCTTTCTTT. Based on the CDR3 plus reference TRBV5-1 and TRBJ1-1, the full variable domain is KAGVTQTPRYLIKTRGQQVTLSCSPISGHRSVSWYQQTPGQGLQFLFEYFSETQRNKGNFPGRFSGRQFSNSRSEMNVSTLELGDSALYLCASSFGQGRMNTEAFFGQGTRLTVV.